The 10 T cell receptor beta chains reported below all come from one sample, sequenced in a study of T-cell reconstitution after alpha-beta-depleted transplantation in children. Unique molecular identifiers featured in how the TCRbeta library was prepared. Using its own MiXCR run on the PCR reads, TCRdb lists one record per CDR3 protein. Among a few hundred thousand distinct CDR3 sequences, about 8.8% were seen once, and the ten largest hold around 5%. The source was PBMCs from the stem cell graft donor, collected from the stem cell graft. The receptor source for this set is a human donor who donated a stem cell graft to a child with SCID.

This clonotype has ten or more counts. The chain combines TRBV5-1 with TRBJ2-2; no firm D call. Trimming cost V 2 bases and J 1 base, with 9 bases left between them. CDR3 length: 15 residues. Per the germline V gene, CDR1 is SGHRS and CDR2 is YFSETQ. This CDR3 is CASSFTELNTGELFF. The CDR3 DNA is TGCGCCAGCAGCTTTACGGAGCTGAACACCGGGGAGCTGTTTTTT.

This clonotype occurred many times. The chain is built from TRBV6-1 and TRBJ2-7; D is undetermined. Germline assignment: CDR1 MNHNS and CDR2 SASEGT. Trimming removed 7 bases at V and 6 bases at J, with 16 bases between. The CDR3 runs 13 residues. The CDR3 sequence: CASTRSGVGEQYF. The CDR3 region has the DNA TGTGCCAGCACCCGCAGTGGCGTAGGCGAGCAGTACTTC.

The table lists this clonotype with many counts. The chain carries TRBV5-1 and TRBJ1-6; TRBD1 is a possible D gene (5 bases). This CDR3 has 20 residues. The V end lost 2 bases, the J end lost 6 bases, and 27 bases lay between the germline ends. Germline lookup yields CDR1 SGHRS and CDR2 YFSETQ. The chain's CDR3 is CASSFQKTTSRDVSNSPLHF. The CDR3 DNA reads TGCGCCAGCAGCTTCCAGAAAACAACGTCAAGGGACGTCTCTAATTCACCCCTCCACTTT.

This clonotype was counted at least ten times. For the CDR3, the DNA is TGCGCCAGCAGCTTCACCGGGACAGGGGGGCAGCCCCAGCATTTT. Amino acid sequence: CASSFTGTGGQPQHF. V is TRBV5-1 and J is TRBJ1-5, with 11 bases identical to TRBD1. The CDR3 has 15 residues. Trimming at V came to 2 bases and at J to 7 bases, leaving 5 bases not matched to a gene. CDR1 and CDR2 from the germline V gene are SGHRS and YFSETQ.

This clonotype has a single count. The chain has TRBV29-1 and TRBJ2-2; D is uncertain. V shed 2 bases and J shed 1 base, with 5 bases lying between them. The CDR3 extends over 13 amino acids. Germline lookup yields CDR1 SQVTM and CDR2 ANQGSEA. CDR3 sequence (DNA): TGCAGCGTTGAACCCCGGAACACCGGGGAGCTGTTTTTT. Protein product: CSVEPRNTGELFF.

This clonotype was recorded at least ten times. This chain joins TRBV7-2 and TRBJ2-7; D unresolved. The CDR3 is 14 residues long. The V end lost 3 bases, the J end lost 3 bases, and 12 bases lay between the germline ends. Looked up from germline, CDR1 is SGHTA and CDR2 is FQGNSA. The CDR3 DNA sequence: TGTGCCAGCAGCTTTAGGCAGGATTACTACGAGCAGTACTTC. Amino acid sequence: CASSFRQDYYEQYF.

This clonotype was seen at least ten times. The gene calls are TRBV12-5 and TRBJ2-3; perhaps D is TRBD1 or TRBD2 (6 bases each). CDR1 LGHNT and CDR2 FRNRAP come from the germline V gene. There are 15 residues in the CDR3. Trimming left V 6 bases short and J 2 bases short, with 15 bases between. This CDR3 reads CASGRGERDTDTQYF. In nucleotides, the CDR3 is TGTGCTAGTGGGAGGGGGGAGAGGGACACAGATACGCAGTATTTT.

In this sample, this clonotype turned up many times. The gene calls are TRBV7-2 and TRBJ2-1, with TRBD1 identical over 8 bases. V shed 5 bases and J 3 bases; nucleotides not matched to a gene: 6. This CDR3 comprises 15 residues. Germline assignment: CDR1 SGHTA and CDR2 FQGNSA. In DNA form, the CDR3 reads TGTGCCAGCAGCCCAGACAGGGGCCTCTACAATGAGCAGTTCTTC. It yields the protein CASSPDRGLYNEQFF.

At least ten counts were recorded for this clonotype. The chain joins TRBV3-1 to TRBJ1-5, with D possibly matching TRBD1 (5 bases). CDR3 length equals 16 residues. Trimming cost V 3 bases and J 1 base, with 13 bases left between them. Germline V gene data show CDR1 as LGHDT and CDR2 as YNNKEL (reference sequence). Written as DNA, the CDR3 is TGTGCCAGCAGCCATTCGACGGGACGGAGCAATCAGCCCCAGCATTTT. Amino acid sequence: CASSHSTGRSNQPQHF.

Only a few counts were recorded for this clonotype. V gene TRBV4-2 combines with J gene TRBJ2-1; 8 bases are a match to TRBD1. The CDR3 covers 16 residues. V was clipped by 1 base and J by 0 bases; unmatched bases: 2. CDR1 and CDR2 (germline): LGHNA, YNFKEQ. CDR3 sequence reads: CASSQGTGNSYNEQFF. CDR3 nucleotide sequence: TGTGCCAGCAGCCAAGGGACAGGGAACTCCTACAATGAGCAGTTCTTC.